This T cell receptor beta chain derives from a study of CDR3 diversity in severe acne. This CDR3 region has 13 residues. V lost 8 bases to trimming and J lost 8 bases, with 18 bases between them. CDR1 is LNHNV, CDR2 YYDKDF, per germline (reference sequence). TCRdb independently ran MiXCR on the PCR reads; one entry per CDR3 protein. The sample lists around 94,000 distinct CDR3 sequences, 45% to 60% occurring once. The TCR sequence derives from a male donor with acne. The rearrangement uses TRBV15 and TRBJ1-1; tentatively, D is TRBD1 (6 bases). Sequenced material: blood. Written as DNA, the CDR3 is TGTGCCACCGGCACGTACGGACAGAGAGAAGCTTTCTTT. It specifies CATGTYGQREAFF.